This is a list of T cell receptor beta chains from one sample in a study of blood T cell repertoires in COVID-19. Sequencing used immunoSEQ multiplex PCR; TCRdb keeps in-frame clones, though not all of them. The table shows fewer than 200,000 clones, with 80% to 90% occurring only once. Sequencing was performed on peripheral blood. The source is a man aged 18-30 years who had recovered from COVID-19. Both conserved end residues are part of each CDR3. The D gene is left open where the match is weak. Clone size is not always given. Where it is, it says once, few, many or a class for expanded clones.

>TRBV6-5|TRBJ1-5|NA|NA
CASSNEGNGQPQHF
TGTGCCAGCAGTAACGAGGGTAATGGGCAGCCCCAGCATTTT
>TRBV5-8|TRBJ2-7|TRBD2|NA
CASSLGLAGPGSEQYF
TGTGCCAGCAGCTTGGGGCTAGCGGGGCCTGGTAGCGAGCAGTACTTC
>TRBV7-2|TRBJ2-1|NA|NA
CASSLVSSSYNEQFF
TGTGCCAGCAGCTTAGTAAGTAGCTCCTACAATGAGCAGTTCTTC
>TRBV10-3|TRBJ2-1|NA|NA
CAISESMGSSYNEQFF
TGTGCCATCAGTGAGTCCATGGGGAGCTCCTACAATGAGCAGTTCTTC
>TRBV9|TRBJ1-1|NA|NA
CASSAPNRAAGVATEAFF
TGTGCCAGCAGCGCCCCAAACAGGGCGGCGGGGGTAGCCACTGAAGCTTTCTTT
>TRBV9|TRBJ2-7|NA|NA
CASSVAPGGGNEQYF
TGTGCCAGCAGCGTAGCCCCGGGAGGGGGCAACGAGCAGTACTTC
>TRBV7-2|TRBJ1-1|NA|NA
CASSLEPRATEAFF
TGTGCCAGCAGCTTAGAGCCCAGGGCCACTGAAGCTTTCTTT
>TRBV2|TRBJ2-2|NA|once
CASREGRVTTGELFF
TGTGCCAGCAGGGAAGGCAGGGTGACGACCGGGGAGCTGTTTTTT
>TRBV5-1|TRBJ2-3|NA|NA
CASSLAGTSPSTDTQYF
TGCGCCAGCAGCTTGGCCGGGACTTCTCCTAGCACAGATACGCAGTATTTT
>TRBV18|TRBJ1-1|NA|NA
CASSPLSTTGGNTEAFF
TGTGCCAGCTCACCGCTAAGTACGACAGGCGGGAACACTGAAGCTTTCTTT
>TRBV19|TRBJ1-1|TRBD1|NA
CASSRGQGNTEAFF
TGTGCCAGTAGCCGGGGACAGGGGAACACTGAAGCTTTCTTT
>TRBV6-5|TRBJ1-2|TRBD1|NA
CASSLTGVPYGYTF
TGTGCCAGCAGCCTGACAGGGGTCCCTTATGGCTACACCTTC
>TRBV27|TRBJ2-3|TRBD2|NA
CASSLGAGSRTDTQYF
TGTGCCAGCAGTCTCGGAGCGGGAAGTCGCACAGATACGCAGTATTTT
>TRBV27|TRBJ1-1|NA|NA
CASSFTAATEAFF
TGTGCCAGCAGTTTTACGGCGGCCACTGAAGCTTTCTTT
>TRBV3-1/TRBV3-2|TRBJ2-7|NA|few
CASSQDIQGAEQYF
TGTGCCAGCAGCCAAGATATCCAGGGTGCCGAGCAGTACTTC
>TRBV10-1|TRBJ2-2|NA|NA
CASSQGSLSTGELFF
TGCGCCAGCAGTCAGGGCAGCTTGAGCACCGGGGAGCTGTTTTTT
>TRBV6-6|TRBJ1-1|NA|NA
CASSYVLGRAYTEAFF
TGTGCCAGCAGTTACGTGCTAGGCAGGGCTTACACTGAAGCTTTCTTT
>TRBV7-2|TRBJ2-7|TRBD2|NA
CASSFGGGRRDEQYF
TGTGCCAGCAGCTTCGGTGGCGGGAGACGCGACGAGCAGTACTTC
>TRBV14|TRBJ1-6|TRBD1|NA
CASSQDRGSSYNSPLHF
TGTGCCAGCAGCCAAGACAGGGGGAGCTCCTATAATTCACCCCTCCACTTT
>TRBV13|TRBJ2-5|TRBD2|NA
CASSTGLAGVGETQYF
TGTGCCAGCAGCACGGGACTAGCGGGAGTTGGGGAGACCCAGTACTTC
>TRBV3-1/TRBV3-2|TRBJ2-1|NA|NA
CASSQNLMLENEQFF
TGTGCCAGCAGCCAAAACTTGATGCTTGAGAATGAGCAGTTCTTC
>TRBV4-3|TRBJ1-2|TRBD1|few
CASSPTGTDNGYTF
TGCGCCAGCAGCCCGACAGGGACGGACAATGGCTACACCTTC
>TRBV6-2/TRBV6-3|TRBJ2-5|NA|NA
CASSYGQKETQYF
TGTGCCAGCAGTTACGGACAGAAAGAGACCCAGTACTTC
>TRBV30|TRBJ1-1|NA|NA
CAWSKGRVGNTEAFF
TGTGCCTGGAGTAAAGGGAGGGTGGGGAACACTGAAGCTTTCTTT
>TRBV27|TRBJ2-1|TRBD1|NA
CASSSRDRYNEQFF
TGTGCCAGCAGTTCCCGGGACAGATACAATGAGCAGTTCTTC
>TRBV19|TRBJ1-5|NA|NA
CASSNPGLGQPQHF
TGTGCCAGTAGTAACCCAGGGTTGGGTCAGCCCCAGCATTTT
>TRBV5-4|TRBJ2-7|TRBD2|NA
CASSRATSGASYEQYF
TGTGCCAGCAGCCGAGCAACTAGCGGAGCCTCCTACGAGCAGTACTTC
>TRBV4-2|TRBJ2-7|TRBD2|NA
CASSQEFVGGNSYEQYF
TGTGCCAGCAGCCAAGAGTTTGTGGGAGGGAACTCCTACGAGCAGTACTTC
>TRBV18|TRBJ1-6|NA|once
CASSPPTGFRNSPLHF
TGTGCCAGCTCACCACCGACAGGTTTCCGCAATTCACCCCTCCACTTT